These 3 T cell receptor beta chains came from one sample sequenced in a study of T-cell reconstitution after alpha-beta-depleted transplantation in children. Unique molecular identifiers tagged the TCRbeta library. TCRdb reprocessed the PCR reads with MiXCR, giving one entry per CDR3 protein. This sample has some 80,000 distinct CDR3 sequences; 15% to 20% occur once, and the top ten carry about 47%. The material was PBMCs, mostly from graft donor cells, obtained 360 days after TCRalphabeta/CD19-depleted stem cell transplant. Receptors were obtained from a male patient aged 2-10 years who had a stem cell transplant for acute lymphoblastic leukemia, so the T cells may come from the graft donor.

The V call is TRBV7-8, the J call TRBJ2-7; D perhaps matches TRBD2 (5 bases). The CDR3 runs to 12 residues. The V end lost 5 bases, the J end lost 3 bases, and 8 bases lay between the germline ends. Germline V gives CDR1 SGHVS, CDR2 FQNEAQ. Here the CDR3 reads CASSPLVYEQYF. Here the CDR3 DNA reads TGTGCCAGCAGCCCACTAGTCTACGAGCAGTACTTC.

The chain combines TRBV20-1 with TRBJ2-1; 7 bases are a match to TRBD1. The length of the CDR3 is 12 residues. Germline loops: CDR1 DFQATT, CDR2 SNEGSKA (reference sequence). The V gene end was trimmed by 6 bases and the J gene end by 6 bases; junction bases not matched to a gene: 5. The DNA for the CDR3 is TGCAGTGCCCATCGACAGGGCAATGAGCAGTTCTTC. Translated: CSAHRQGNEQFF.

This clonotype was found a few times. The chain links TRBV19 to TRBJ1-4; 7 bases fit TRBD1. CDR3 length: 13 amino acids. Germline values: CDR1 LNHDA, CDR2 SQIVND (reference sequence). Germline trimming cut 7 bases from V and 8 bases from J; bases unmatched to any gene: 7. In DNA, the CDR3 is TGTGCCAGTAAGGAAAGGGGGCACGAAAAACTGTTTTTT. As protein: CASKERGHEKLFF.